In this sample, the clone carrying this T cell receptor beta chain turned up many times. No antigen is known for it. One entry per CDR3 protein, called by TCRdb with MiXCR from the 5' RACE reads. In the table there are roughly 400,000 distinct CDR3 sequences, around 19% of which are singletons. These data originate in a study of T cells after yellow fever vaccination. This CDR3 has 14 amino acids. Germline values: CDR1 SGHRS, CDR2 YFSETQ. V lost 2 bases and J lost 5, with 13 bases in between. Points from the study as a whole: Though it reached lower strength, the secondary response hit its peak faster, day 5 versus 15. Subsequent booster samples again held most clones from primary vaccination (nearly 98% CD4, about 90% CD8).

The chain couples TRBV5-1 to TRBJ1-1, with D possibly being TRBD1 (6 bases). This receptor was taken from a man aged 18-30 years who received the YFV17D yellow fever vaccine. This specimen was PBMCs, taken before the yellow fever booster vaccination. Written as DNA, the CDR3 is TGCGCCAGCAGCTTACAGGGCTATCGGACTGAAGCTTTCTTT. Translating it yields CASSLQGYRTEAFF.